Below are 26 T cell receptor beta chains sequenced from a single sample in a study of tumor and adjacent non-tumor tissue in lung cancer. TCRbeta libraries were built with three rounds of nested PCR, modified from ARM-PCR. Each CDR3 protein is one row after TCRdb ran MiXCR on the multiplex PCR reads. The data contain some 95,000 distinct CDR3 sequences, 75% to 85% of them singletons. This sample's RNA came from whole unsorted tissue. More than 3 cm separated this lung sample from the edge of the tumor. The sequencing sample was made of distant non-tumor lung tissue. Receptors were obtained from a man aged 60 to 75 with small cell lung cancer.

With respect to this clonotype: At one of its ends the junction is not consistent with the germline gene, which may arise from a read error. V gene TRBV4-1 combines with J gene TRBJ2-2; TRBD1 or TRBD2 may be the D gene (5 bases each). This CDR3 is built from 15 residues. Germline CDR1 MGHRA, CDR2 YSYEKL. This chain's CDR3 is CARSQVGSNVGDLFF. As DNA, the CDR3 is TGCGCCCGCAGCCAAGTCGGCAGTAATGTCGGGGACCTGTTTTTT.

The chain combines TRBV29-1 with TRBJ2-1, with a possible D match to TRBD2 (5 bases). Germline loops: CDR1 SQVTM, CDR2 ANQGSEA. The CDR3 length is 15 residues. Trimming shortened V by 7 bases and J by 4 bases, and 20 bases separated the two germline ends. CDR3 in DNA: TGCAGCGCTGACCAGCGGCAGAGCTCTTACAATGAGCAGTTCTTC. It encodes CSADQRQSSYNEQFF.

As concerns this clonotype: The CDR3 does not end in the conserved phenylalanine or tryptophan, so this is likely a read error. The DNA is omitted, as the CDR3 cannot be located on it reliably, and the CDR3 follows TCRdb's listing. The gene calls are TRBV11-2 and TRBJ1-2; TRBD1, the table's D call, lacks a check against the DNA. Looked up from germline, CDR1 is SGHAT and CDR2 is FQNNGV. With termini counted, the CDR3 has 14 amino acids. CDR3 in amino acids: CASTMGGFDYDHIP.

Of note for this clonotype: At one end, the junction sequence differs from germline, possibly due to a read error. The chain links TRBV4-2 to TRBJ2-3, with TRBD1 as a possible D gene (5 bases). This CDR3 contains 15 residues. Germline V gene data show CDR1 as LGHNA and CDR2 as YNFKEQ. The CDR3 bases are TGTGCAAGCAGCCAAGAAGGGCAGGGAATAGATACGCAGTGTTTT. This encodes CASSQEGQGIDTQCF.

This clonotype was seen only a few times. One end of the junction does not line up with germline, which may come from a read error. J is TRBJ2-1 and V is TRBV29-1, with D tentatively TRBD2 (5 bases). CDR3 length: 10 amino acids. Germline V gene sequence: CDR1 SQVTM, CDR2 ANQGSEA. For the CDR3, the DNA is TGTAGCGCCGTGTCGGGAGAGCAGTTCTTC. Translating gives CSAVSGEQFF.

This clonotype was recorded many times. The V gene is TRBV5-5, the J gene TRBJ2-3, with 9 bases fitting TRBD1. The CDR3 is made up of 15 amino acids. Losses at the gene ends were 4 bases for V and 2 bases for J; bases not matched to a gene: 5. Germline assignment: CDR1 SGHKS and CDR2 YYEKEE (reference sequence). Here the CDR3 reads CASSGQGHPTDTQYF. CDR3 coding DNA: TGTGCCAGCAGCGGACAGGGGCACCCCACAGATACGCAGTATTTT.

The chain has TRBV5-6 and TRBJ2-3, with D possibly matching TRBD2 (6 bases). V lost 4 bases, J lost 2 bases, and 14 bases lay in between. CDR3 length: 15 residues. CDR1 SGHDT and CDR2 YYEEEE come from the germline V gene. CDR3 residues: CASSLGRGNTDTQYF. The CDR3, as DNA: TGTGCCAGCAGCCTTGGACGGGGGAACACAGATACGCAGTATTTT.

Turning to this clonotype: This clone may be a read error of a much larger clone one base away. The gene calls are TRBV10-3 and TRBJ2-1; 9 bases fit TRBD1. Per the germline V gene, CDR1 is ENHRY and CDR2 is SYGVKD. This CDR3 is 15 amino acids long. The DNA of the CDR3 is TGTGTCATCAGTGAAAGACAGGGGGCCTACAATGAGCAGTTCTTC. Encoded protein: CVISERQGAYNEQFF.

Concerning this clonotype itself: Compared with germline, one end of the junction differs, possibly owing to a read error. This rearrangement joins TRBV20-1 to TRBJ1-2; unclear D gene. CDR3 length: 15 residues. In germline, CDR1 is DFQATT, CDR2 SNEGSKA (reference sequence). CDR3 sequence reads: CSARGDTGLGYGYTF. CDR3 nucleotide sequence: TGCAGTGCTAGAGGTGACACGGGATTAGGCTATGGGTACACCTTC.

Worth noting for this clonotype: One base away lies a much larger clone, so this may be a sequencing read error. J is TRBJ2-3 and V is TRBV10-3; D is unclear. Germline V gene data show CDR1 as ENHRY and CDR2 as SYGVKD. CDR3 size: 12 residues. Here the CDR3 DNA reads TGTGCCATCAGAGCTACCACAGATACGCAGTGTTTT. Translation gives CAIRATTDTQCF.

Note on this clonotype: A read error may produce the germline difference seen at one junction end. This chain joins TRBV6-5 and TRBJ2-2, with D possibly called TRBD1 or TRBD2 (5 bases each). Germline V gene data show CDR1 as MNHEY and CDR2 as SVGAGI. The CDR3 loop spans 15 amino acids. CDR3 nucleotides: TGTGCCAGCAGATACTCGAATCCGGGGACCGGGGAGCTGGTTTTT. Its translation is CASRYSNPGTGELVF.

Remarks on this clonotype: An end of the junction does not agree with germline; a read error may underlie this. The V and J genes are TRBV20-1 and TRBJ2-5; 7 bases match TRBD2. Germline V gene lookup returns CDR1 DFQATT and CDR2 SNEGSKA (reference sequence). The CDR3 runs 14 residues. CDR3 region: CSTRPAGEPETQYF. DNA of the CDR3: TGCAGTACTAGACCCGCGGGAGAACCAGAGACCCAGTACTTC.

The V gene is TRBV19, the J gene TRBJ1-1; D uncertain. V lost 7 bases and J 11 bases, leaving 20 bases between the germline ends. This CDR3 spans 13 amino acids. The V gene's germline CDR1 is LNHDA and CDR2 SQIVND (reference sequence). The CDR3 DNA sequence: TGTGCCAGTACTCCCACGACGCGTATGAAGGCTTTCTTT. Translation: CASTPTTRMKAFF.

About this clonotype itself: The junction shows a germline mismatch at one end, possibly a read error. This sequence joins TRBV29-1 and TRBJ2-1; 8 bases match TRBD1. CDR1 SQVTM and CDR2 ANQGSEA come from the germline V gene. The CDR3 is 12 residues long. The CDR3: CSSSGQGYEQLF. The CDR3 DNA is TGCAGCTCCTCTGGACAGGGTTATGAGCAGTTGTTC.

Worth noting for this clonotype: At one end the junction does not follow the germline gene, possibly because of a read error. The chain has TRBV11-3 and TRBJ2-3; TRBD2 might be the D (5 bases). Germline V lookup: CDR1 SGHNT, CDR2 YENEEA. CDR3 length: 13 amino acids. The CDR3 protein is CASSSRGSDTQYF. The CDR3 DNA sequence: TGTGCTAGCAGCTCCCGGGGATCGGATACGCAGTATTTT.

In the case of this clonotype: Since no conserved phenylalanine or tryptophan closes the CDR3, a read error is the likely cause. V usage is TRBV30 and J usage is TRBJ1-3; D is ambiguous. CDR1 and CDR2 (germline): GTSNPN, SVGIG (reference sequence). The V and J ends lost 2 bases and 0 bases respectively, with 5 bases between them. The CDR3 contains 13 residues. The CDR3 sequence is CAWSSRSGNTIYS. In DNA, the CDR3 is TGTGCCTGGAGTTCACGCTCTGGAAACACCATATATTCT.

This chain links TRBV4-1 with TRBJ1-2; D gene ambiguous. There are 15 residues in the CDR3. The germline V gene encodes CDR1 MGHRA and CDR2 YSYEKL. V was cut by 7 bases and J by 2 bases, with 17 bases left in between. Written as DNA, the CDR3 is TGCGCCAGCAACCCTCCCGGACGAATAAACTATGGCTACACCTTC. Its translation: CASNPPGRINYGYTF.

For this clonotype: Because the CDR3 is missing its conserved closing phenylalanine or tryptophan, this is likely a read error. The limits of the CDR3 on the DNA are not certain, so only TCRdb's listed CDR3 is given. CDR3 sequence reads: CASSQDGDRGRNTGELLL. The chain combines TRBV4-2 with TRBJ2-2; the table's D call, TRBD1, was not checked against the DNA. CDR1 and CDR2 from the germline V gene are LGHNA and YNFKEQ. Termini included, the CDR3 measures 18 amino acids.

Note on this clonotype: Just one base apart from a much larger clone, this may be a read error. V usage is TRBV20-1 and J usage is TRBJ2-7; 9 nucleotides align to TRBD1. The J segment lost 2 bases and the V segment lost 5 bases, leaving 13 bases of the junction unmatched. The CDR3 is 16 residues long. From germline, CDR1 is DFQATT and CDR2 SNEGSKA (reference sequence). For the CDR3, the DNA is TGCAGTGCTGTCAACCTCTGGGACAGGGCACCCTACGAGCAGTACTTC. Its protein product is CSAVNLWDRAPYEQYF.

Details on this clonotype: Germline and junction disagree at one end, which may indicate a read error. The chain links TRBV6-5 to TRBJ1-5; tentatively, D is TRBD1 (5 bases). The CDR3 covers 13 residues. The germline gives CDR1 MNHEY, CDR2 SVGAGI. The chain's CDR3 is CARSNKGSQPQHF. Here the CDR3 DNA reads TGTGCCAGGAGTAATAAGGGGTCACAGCCTCAGCATTTT.

About this clonotype: This may be a read error: a much more frequent sequence differs by one nucleotide. The V and J genes are TRBV7-8 and TRBJ2-1, with D maybe TRBD2 (8 bases). The germline CDR1 and CDR2 sequences are SGHVS and FQNEAQ. Trimming took off 5 bases at V and 9 bases at J, with 38 bases between the two ends. CDR3 size: 21 residues. For the CDR3, the DNA is TGTGCCAGCAGCCCAATACCGACGGACAGGAGGGCCCGAGCGGGAGTCGGTGAGCAGTTCTTC. It specifies CASSPIPTDRRARAGVGEQFF.

This clonotype showed up just a few times. The gene calls are TRBV11-3 and TRBJ2-2; TRBD2 aligns across 9 bases. CDR1 and CDR2 from the germline V gene are SGHNT and YENEEA. This CDR3 contains 18 residues. V was clipped by 4 bases and J by 6 bases; unmatched bases: 15. Here the CDR3 reads CASSSRGAGGYGAGELFF. The DNA of the CDR3 is TGTGCCAGCAGCTCCCGGGGAGCGGGAGGATACGGAGCCGGGGAGCTGTTTTTT.

As to this clonotype: This CDR3 fails to terminate in the conserved phenylalanine or tryptophan, so it likely reflects a read error. The V call is TRBV6-2 or TRBV6-3, the J call TRBJ2-3; D perhaps matches TRBD1 (5 bases). Germline CDR1 is MNHEY and CDR2 is SVGEGT. V was trimmed by 3 bases and J by 2 bases, leaving 9 bases between them. The CDR3 totals 14 residues. The CDR3 protein is CASSYGAATDTQYN. DNA of the CDR3: TGTGCCAGCAGTTATGGGGCAGCCACAGATACGCAGTATAAT.

The genes are TRBV6-5 and TRBJ2-7; D is uncertain. The CDR3 is made up of 13 amino acids. CDR1 and CDR2 (germline): MNHEY, SVGAGI. Trimming cost V 5 bases and J 1 base, with 9 bases left between them. The DNA of the CDR3 is TGTGCCAGCAGTAGGATTACATCCTACGAGCAGTACTTC. Translation: CASSRITSYEQYF.

Concerning this clonotype: The conserved phenylalanine or tryptophan is not found at the CDR3 terminus, so this likely reflects a read error. The chain combines TRBV13 with TRBJ1-6; D not resolved. The germline V gene has CDR1 PRHDT and CDR2 FYEKMQ (reference sequence). The length of the CDR3 is 17 residues. In DNA, the CDR3 is TGTGCCAGCAGCCAAAACGACGGAAGCTCCTATGATTCACCTCTCCACTAT. Its protein product is CASSQNDGSSYDSPLHY.

This clonotype came up many times. This sequence joins TRBV20-1 and TRBJ2-5, with D maybe TRBD2 (6 bases). Germline assignment: CDR1 DFQATT and CDR2 SNEGSKA (reference sequence). V was pared by 2 bases and J by 2 bases, with 12 bases between. The CDR3 covers 14 residues. The CDR3, as DNA: TGCAGTGCTAGAAGGAGGGGACTGCAAGAGACCCAGTACTTC. It translates to CSARRRGLQETQYF.